This T cell receptor (beta chain) was identified during a study of blood T cell repertoires in COVID-19. Overall study: Spain, Italy and the United States supplied samples that represented acute and convalescent COVID-19. From T cells, B-cell-depleted T cells, or PBMCs came the material, which was cDNA or gDNA.

The CDR3 runs 17 residues. The germline gives CDR1 MNHEY, CDR2 SMNVEV (reference sequence). Trimming stripped 2 bases from V and 5 bases from J, with 18 bases between. In the original analysis: Nucleated cell counts were estimated from reference gene primer amplification. Method: immunoSEQ multiplex PCR; TCRdb's copy keeps in-frame clones and lacks some. V and J calls and clone size are given by that table; D and trimming were obtained from the DNA. The data hold 170,000 or so clones, with roughly 77% observed a single time. This clonotype originated in a man in his 70s with active or convalescent COVID-19. The chain recombines TRBV27 with TRBJ2-2; D may be TRBD2 (6 bases). Specimen: peripheral blood. The DNA for the CDR3 is TGTGCCAGCAGTTTAGATGTGACTAGACTACGAACCGGGGAGCTGTTTTTT. It codes for CASSLDVTRLRTGELFF.